The present T cell receptor beta chain was sequenced within a study of vaccination effects on CD4 cells after COVID-19. Looking at the study overall: Samples collected post-vaccine were obtained a median of 72 days after the second dose. The study's findings and limits: The vaccine-induced clones of healthy vaccinees included only 1 of 255 that cross-reacted with common cold coronaviruses. Convalescent patients numbered few in the study; early post-infection timepoints were missing entirely.

With respect to this clone: Its antigen remains unidentified.

A roughly 11-day culture period preceded the isolation of CD4+ T cells. Participants were given two doses of BNT162b2 or mRNA-1273 vaccine. According to the study, vaccine recipients showed no prior SARS-CoV-2 infection and negative nucleocapsid antibodies. Assay: immunoSEQ multiplex PCR; the TCRdb copy retains only in-frame clones and omits some. The sample contains about 39,000 clones, 65% to 75% of which appear only once. CDR3 length equals 13 residues. The V end lost 7 bases, the J end lost 1 base, and 10 bases lay between the germline ends. Per germline, CDR1 MNHEY and CDR2 SMNVEV (reference sequence).

This chain connects TRBV27 to TRBJ1-1; no reliable D call. The receptor comes from a human donor who received a COVID-19 vaccine. The sample was CD4+ T cells from PBMCs cultured without peptide, taken after COVID-19 vaccination. In DNA, the CDR3 is TGTGCCAGCAACTTAATGGGGAACACTGAAGCTTTCTTT. It is translated as CASNLMGNTEAFF.